Presented here are 14 T cell receptor beta chains from one specimen sequenced in a study of blood T cell repertoires in COVID-19. TCRdb keeps only in-frame clones here, not all; method: immunoSEQ multiplex PCR. The top ten clones hold about 15% of a sample with roughly 190,000 clones, 84% of them seen once. Sequenced material: peripheral blood. All receptors come from a man aged 30 to 45 with active or convalescent COVID-19.

This clone was seen a single time. V gene TRBV3-1 (or the pseudogene TRBV3-2) combines with J gene TRBJ1-2; 7 positions agree with TRBD1. Germline-derived CDR1 and CDR2 are LGHDT and YNNKEL (reference sequence). The CDR3 contains 13 residues. The junction had 8 bases not matched to a gene; V was cut back by 5 bases and J by 8 bases. The CDR3 region is CASSFRQGGGYTF. In DNA, the CDR3 is TGTGCCAGCAGCTTTCGACAGGGAGGAGGCTACACCTTC.

The chain has TRBV7-6 and TRBJ1-2, with unresolved D. The ends were cut back, 1 base at V and 8 bases at J, with 8 bases in the middle. CDR3 length: 12 amino acids. The germline CDR1 and CDR2 sequences are SGHVS and FNYEAQ. DNA of the CDR3: TGTGCCAGCAGCTTAGATAGGGAGGGCTACACCTTC. Its translation is CASSLDREGYTF.

The rearrangement joins TRBV2 to TRBJ2-3; D not resolved. CDR1 and CDR2 (germline): SNHLY, FYNNEI. The germline V and J ends were trimmed by 5 bases and 2 bases, with 11 bases remaining between them. This CDR3 region has 14 residues. Written as DNA, the CDR3 is TGTGCCAGCAGTAGCGTGCAAGCCACAGATACGCAGTATTTT. Translating gives CASSSVQATDTQYF.

The genes are TRBV6-4 and TRBJ2-3; D is possibly TRBD2 (6 bases). CDR1 is MRHNA, CDR2 SNTAGT, per germline. The CDR3 spans 15 residues. The ends were cut back, 5 bases at V and 1 base at J, with 13 bases in the middle. The CDR3 coding sequence is TGTGCCAGCAGTTCCCGACTAGAGGGCACAGATACGCAGTATTTT. Protein: CASSSRLEGTDTQYF.

The CDR3 protein is CASSPAEGASTDTQYF. CDR3 coding DNA: TGCGCCAGCAGCCCGGCGGAGGGGGCCAGCACAGATACGCAGTATTTT. V gene TRBV5-1 combines with J gene TRBJ2-3, with D possibly being TRBD1 (7 bases). V gave up 4 bases and J gave up 0 bases, with 15 bases separating them. Germline V gene data show CDR1 as SGHRS and CDR2 as YFSETQ. The CDR3 extends over 16 amino acids.

The rearrangement uses TRBV19 and TRBJ2-2; 8 nucleotides align to TRBD2. Germline V lookup: CDR1 LNHDA, CDR2 SQIVND (reference sequence). Losses at the gene ends were 7 bases for V and 0 bases for J; bases not matched to a gene: 4. There are 15 residues in the CDR3. The CDR3 loop is CASIGRVANTGELFF. The CDR3 DNA reads TGTGCCAGTATCGGGAGGGTTGCGAACACCGGGGAGCTGTTTTTT. Variable domain in full (rest from reference TRBV19 and TRBJ2-2): DGGITQSPKYLFRKEGQNVTLSCEQNLNHDAMYWYRQDPGQGLRLIYYSQIVNDFQKGDIAEGYSVSREKKESFPLTVTSAQKNPTAFYLCASIGRVANTGELFFGEGSRLTVL.

The genes are TRBV5-8 and TRBJ1-2, with a tentative D call TRBD1 (5 bases). CDR1 and CDR2 from the germline V gene are SGHTS and YDEGEE. V was shortened by 1 base and J by 6 bases, with 13 bases between the two germline ends. The CDR3 sequence is 14 residues long. The CDR3 region is CASSLSPQGHGYTF. The CDR3 nucleotides are TGTGCCAGCAGCTTGTCTCCGCAGGGTCATGGCTACACCTTC.

This clone turned up a few times. The rearrangement joins TRBV27 to TRBJ2-1, with 10 bases that match TRBD2. With 0 bases clipped from V and 0 bases from J, the junction kept 2 bases outside the gene matches. This CDR3 spans 17 amino acids. Germline V lookup: CDR1 MNHEY, CDR2 SMNVEV (reference sequence). This chain's CDR3 is CASSLSGLASSYNEQFF. In DNA, the CDR3 is TGTGCCAGCAGTTTATCGGGACTAGCGAGCTCCTACAATGAGCAGTTCTTC.

V usage is TRBV12-3 or TRBV12-4 and J usage is TRBJ1-2; the D is unclear. Between the trimmed V and J ends, which lost 3 bases and 0 bases, there was a span of 5 bases. CDR3 length: 13 residues. The CDR3 DNA reads as TGTGCCAGCAGTTTGGGCGCTAACTATGGCTACACCTTC. As protein: CASSLGANYGYTF.

V gene TRBV12-5 combines with J gene TRBJ2-7; 9 bases agree with TRBD1. With V trimmed by 7 bases and J by 7 bases, 11 bases remained unmatched. Germline CDR1 is LGHNT and CDR2 is FRNRAP. The CDR3 loop spans 14 amino acids. CDR3 coding DNA: TGTGCTAGTGTTTTACAGGGGGCGGCTCGGGAGCAGTACTTC. It codes for CASVLQGAAREQYF. Full variable domain (rest looked up from reference TRBV12-5 and TRBJ2-7): DARVTQTPRHKVTEMGQEVTMRCQPILGHNTVFWYRQTMMQGLELLAYFRNRAPLDDSGMPKDRFSAEMPDATLATLKIQPSEPRDSAVYFCASVLQGAAREQYFGPGTRLTVT.

The V and J genes are TRBV4-1 and TRBJ2-2; 9 nucleotides line up with TRBD2. Germline assignment: CDR1 MGHRA and CDR2 YSYEKL. V shed 3 bases and J 0 bases; nucleotides not matched to a gene: 2. The CDR3 contains 16 residues. In DNA form, the CDR3 reads TGCGCCAGCAGCCAGGGACTAGCAACGAACACCGGGGAGCTGTTTTTT. Protein sequence: CASSQGLATNTGELFF.

This rearrangement joins TRBV5-1 to TRBJ2-3, with TRBD2 matching 9 bases. This CDR3 comprises 15 residues. V was clipped by 6 bases and J by 5 bases; unmatched bases: 10. Looked up from germline, CDR1 is SGHRS and CDR2 is YFSETQ. The CDR3 is CASIEVAGVGDTQYF. CDR3 nucleotides: TGCGCCAGCATTGAGGTAGCGGGAGTTGGAGATACGCAGTATTTT.

The chain is built from TRBV19 and TRBJ2-6; no clear D gene. V was shortened by 1 base and J by 0 bases, with 4 bases between the two germline ends. Germline lookup yields CDR1 LNHDA and CDR2 SQIVND (reference sequence). CDR3 length: 15 amino acids. CDR3 bases: TGTGCCAGTAGTATAGGTCACTCTGGGGCCAACGTCCTGACTTTC. This translates into CASSIGHSGANVLTF.

This clone was detected once. The chain has TRBV28 and TRBJ2-5; possible D gene TRBD1, 7 bases. Germline V gene sequence: CDR1 MDHEN, CDR2 SYDVKM. V was pared by 2 bases and J by 5 bases, with 15 bases between. The CDR3 runs 15 residues. The CDR3 DNA follows: TGTGCCAGCAGTTTAATAGGAGGGGGCTATGAGACCCAGTACTTC. Amino acids: CASSLIGGGYETQYF.